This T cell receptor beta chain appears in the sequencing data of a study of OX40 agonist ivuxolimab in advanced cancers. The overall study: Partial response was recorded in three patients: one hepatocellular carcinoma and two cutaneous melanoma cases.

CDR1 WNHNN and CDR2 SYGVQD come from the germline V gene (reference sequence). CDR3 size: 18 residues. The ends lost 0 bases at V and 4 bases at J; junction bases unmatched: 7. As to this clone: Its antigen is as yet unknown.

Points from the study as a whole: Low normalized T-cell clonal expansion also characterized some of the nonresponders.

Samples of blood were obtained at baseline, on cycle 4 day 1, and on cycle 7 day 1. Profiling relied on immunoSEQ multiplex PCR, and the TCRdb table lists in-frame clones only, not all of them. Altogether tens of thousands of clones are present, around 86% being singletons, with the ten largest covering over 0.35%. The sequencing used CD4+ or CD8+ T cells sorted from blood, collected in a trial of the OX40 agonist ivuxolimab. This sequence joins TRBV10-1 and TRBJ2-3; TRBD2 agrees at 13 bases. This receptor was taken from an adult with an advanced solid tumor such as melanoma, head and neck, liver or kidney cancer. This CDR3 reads CASSESGTSGVNADTQYF. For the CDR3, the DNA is TGCGCCAGCAGTGAGTCAGGGACTAGCGGGGTAAACGCAGATACGCAGTATTTT.